These 10 T cell receptor beta chains were all obtained from the same sample, sequenced in a study of long-term antiretroviral therapy in people with HIV. It was version v3.0 of the immunoSEQ assay that was run at survey level. Clones were sequenced by immunoSEQ multiplex PCR, and TCRdb holds only the in-frame ones, with some missing. The repertoire consists of about 30,000 clones, with roughly 80% occurring once and the leading ten covering approximately 7%. The sample was unsorted PBMCs, taken 0.3 years after starting antiretroviral therapy. Receptors originate from a man aged 35 to 55 with HIV.

This chain's CDR3 is CASRKTFFASFF. Here the CDR3 DNA reads TGTGCCAGCAGGAAAACCTTTTTTGCCTCTTTCTTT. This chain uses TRBV28 with TRBJ1-1; D ambiguous. The V gene lost 6 bases and the J gene lost 12 bases, with 17 bases spanning the gap. The CDR3 runs 12 residues. The germline V gene encodes CDR1 MDHEN and CDR2 SYDVKM.

The genes are TRBV6-1 and TRBJ1-3, with a possible D match to TRBD1 (5 bases). V dropped 0 bases and J dropped 7 bases, with 19 bases sitting between them. The CDR3 loop spans 17 amino acids. Germline V lookup: CDR1 MNHNS, CDR2 SASEGT. The CDR3 sequence: CASSEALRAGSGNTIYF. The CDR3 bases are TGTGCCAGCAGTGAAGCGCTTAGGGCAGGGTCGGGGAACACCATATATTTT.

The chain uses TRBV27 and TRBJ2-7, with D possibly being TRBD2 (6 bases). Germline CDR1 reads MNHEY; CDR2 reads SMNVEV (reference sequence). The CDR3 totals 16 residues. Between the trimmed V and J ends, which lost 4 bases and 4 bases, there was a span of 20 bases. The DNA for the CDR3 is TGTGCCAGCAGTTCCTTATGGGCAGGAGGGTTTTACGAGCAGTACTTC. Translating it yields CASSSLWAGGFYEQYF.

This chain joins TRBV25-1 and TRBJ1-2; 8 nucleotides agree with TRBD1. The CDR3 runs 14 residues. Germline V lookup: CDR1 MGHDK, CDR2 SYGVNS. Trimming took 6 bases from V and 3 from J; bases not matched to a gene: 6. CDR3 nucleotides: TGTGCCAGCAGGGCAGGACAGGGACACTATGGCTACACCTTC. The encoded protein is CASRAGQGHYGYTF.

The rearrangement uses TRBV18 and TRBJ1-4; 8 positions match TRBD1. CDR3 size: 15 residues. Germline trimming cut 2 bases from V and 8 bases from J; bases unmatched to any gene: 7. Germline loops: CDR1 KGHSH, CDR2 LQKENI. The CDR3 protein is CASSPTGTGGEKLFF. For the CDR3, the DNA is TGTGCCAGCTCACCAACCGGGACAGGAGGAGAAAAACTGTTTTTT.

The rearrangement uses TRBV7-9 and TRBJ2-1; D is perhaps TRBD1 or TRBD2 (6 bases each). CDR3 length equals 16 residues. The ends were cut back, 5 bases at V and 0 bases at J, with 14 bases in the middle. The germline V gene encodes CDR1 SEHNR and CDR2 FQNEAQ (reference sequence). The CDR3, as DNA: TGTGCCAGCAGCCAATATGGGGGGCCCTCCTACAATGAGCAGTTCTTC. This codes for CASSQYGGPSYNEQFF.

This clone was detected a few times. The chain is built from TRBV14 and TRBJ1-3; D remains ambiguous. This CDR3 comprises 12 residues. Trimming took 4 bases from V and 8 from J, leaving 9 bases between them. Germline V gene lookup returns CDR1 SGHDN and CDR2 FVKESK. The CDR3 bases are TGTGCCAGCAGCCCCTATGATGACACCATATATTTT. This translates into CASSPYDDTIYF.

This clone was counted once. The chain employs TRBV4-3 and TRBJ2-2; D uncertain. The germline V and J ends were trimmed by 0 bases and 0 bases, with 20 bases remaining between them. Germline CDR1 reads LGHNA; CDR2 reads YSLEER. CDR3 length: 20 residues. CDR3 sequence reads: CASSQDPLLTRVTNTGELFF. In DNA form, the CDR3 reads TGCGCCAGCAGCCAAGACCCCCTCCTGACAAGAGTAACGAACACCGGGGAGCTGTTTTTT.

This rearrangement joins TRBV5-3 to TRBJ1-5; D remains ambiguous. TRBV5-3 is filed as an ORF, its function uncertain. The CDR3 runs to 14 residues. V was clipped by 1 base and J by 0 bases, with 5 bases between them. DNA of the CDR3: TGTGCCAGAAGCTTGCGGTATAGCAATCAGCCCCAGCATTTT. Translated: CARSLRYSNQPQHF.

The rearrangement joins TRBV5-1 to TRBJ1-1; the D is unclear. The V and J ends lost 4 bases and 0 bases respectively, with 10 bases between them. CDR1 and CDR2 from the germline V gene are SGHRS and YFSETQ. CDR3 length equals 14 residues. The CDR3 DNA is TGCGCCAGCAGCGTAGCGACTCTGAACACTGAAGCTTTCTTT. The encoded protein is CASSVATLNTEAFF.